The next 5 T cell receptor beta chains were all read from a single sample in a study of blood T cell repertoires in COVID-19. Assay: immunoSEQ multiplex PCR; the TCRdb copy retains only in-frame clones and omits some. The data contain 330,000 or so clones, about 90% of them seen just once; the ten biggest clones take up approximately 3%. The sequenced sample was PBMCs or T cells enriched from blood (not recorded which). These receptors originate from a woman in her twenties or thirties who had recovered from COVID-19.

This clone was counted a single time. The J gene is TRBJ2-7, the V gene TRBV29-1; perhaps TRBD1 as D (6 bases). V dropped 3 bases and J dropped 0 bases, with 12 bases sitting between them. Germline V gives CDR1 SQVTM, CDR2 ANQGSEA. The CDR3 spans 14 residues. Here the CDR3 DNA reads TGCAGCGTTGAGGGCAGGGGTAGCTCCTACGAGCAGTACTTC. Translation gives CSVEGRGSSYEQYF.

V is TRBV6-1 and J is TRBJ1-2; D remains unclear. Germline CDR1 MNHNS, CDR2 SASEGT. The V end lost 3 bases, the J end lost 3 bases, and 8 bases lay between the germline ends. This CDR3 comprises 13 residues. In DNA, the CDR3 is TGTGCCAGCAGTGATGGGCCGTACTATGGCTACACCTTC. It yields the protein CASSDGPYYGYTF.

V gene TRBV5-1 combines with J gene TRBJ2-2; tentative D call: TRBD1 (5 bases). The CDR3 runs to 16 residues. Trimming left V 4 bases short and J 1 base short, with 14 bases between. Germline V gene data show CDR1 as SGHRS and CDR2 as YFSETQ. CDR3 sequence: CASSIPPGQNTGELFF. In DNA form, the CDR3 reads TGCGCCAGCAGCATACCCCCCGGACAGAACACCGGGGAGCTGTTTTTT.

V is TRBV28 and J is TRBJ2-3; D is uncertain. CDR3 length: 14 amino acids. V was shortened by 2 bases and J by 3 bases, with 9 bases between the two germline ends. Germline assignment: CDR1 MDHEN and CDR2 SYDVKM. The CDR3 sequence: CASSLGSRTDTQYF. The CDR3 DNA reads TGTGCCAGCAGTTTAGGATCGCGGACAGATACGCAGTATTTT.

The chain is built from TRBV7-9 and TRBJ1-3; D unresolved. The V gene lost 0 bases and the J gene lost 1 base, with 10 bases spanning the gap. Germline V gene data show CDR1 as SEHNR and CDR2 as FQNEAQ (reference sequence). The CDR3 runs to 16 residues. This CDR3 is CASSLAHLASGNTIYF. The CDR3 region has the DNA TGTGCCAGCAGCTTAGCGCATTTGGCATCTGGAAACACCATATATTTT.